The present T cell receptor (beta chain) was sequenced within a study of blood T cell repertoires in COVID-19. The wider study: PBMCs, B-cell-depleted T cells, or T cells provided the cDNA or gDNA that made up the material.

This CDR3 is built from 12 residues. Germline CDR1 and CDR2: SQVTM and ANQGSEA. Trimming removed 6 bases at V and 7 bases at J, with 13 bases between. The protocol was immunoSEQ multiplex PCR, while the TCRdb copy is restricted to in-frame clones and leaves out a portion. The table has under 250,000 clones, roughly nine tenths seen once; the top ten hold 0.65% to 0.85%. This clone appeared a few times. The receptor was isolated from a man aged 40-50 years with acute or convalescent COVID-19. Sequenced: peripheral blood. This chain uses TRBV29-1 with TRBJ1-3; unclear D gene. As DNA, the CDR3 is TGCAGCGTATCCCCTTCCGAGAACACCATATATTTT. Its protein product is CSVSPSENTIYF.